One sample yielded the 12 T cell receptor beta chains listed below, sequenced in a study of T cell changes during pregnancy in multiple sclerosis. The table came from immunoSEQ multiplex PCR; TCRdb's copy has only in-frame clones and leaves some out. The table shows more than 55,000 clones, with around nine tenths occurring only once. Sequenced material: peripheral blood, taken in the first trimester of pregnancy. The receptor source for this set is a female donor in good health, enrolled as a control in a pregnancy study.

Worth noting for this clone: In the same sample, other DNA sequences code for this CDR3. This CDR3 reads CASSPGLAGVTGELFF. The CDR3 DNA reads as TGTGCCAGCTCACCAGGGCTAGCGGGAGTCACCGGGGAGCTGTTTTTT. The chain uses TRBV18 and TRBJ2-2; 10 bases align to TRBD2. V lost 2 bases, J lost 4 bases, and 4 bases stayed unmatched. The CDR3 totals 16 residues. Germline V lookup: CDR1 KGHSH, CDR2 LQKENI.

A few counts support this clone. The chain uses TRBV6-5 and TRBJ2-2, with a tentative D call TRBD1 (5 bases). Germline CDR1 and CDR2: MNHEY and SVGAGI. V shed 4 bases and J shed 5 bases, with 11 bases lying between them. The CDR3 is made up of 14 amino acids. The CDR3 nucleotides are TGTGCCAGCAGTTCACAGACAGAGACCGGGGAGCTGTTTTTT. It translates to CASSSQTETGELFF.

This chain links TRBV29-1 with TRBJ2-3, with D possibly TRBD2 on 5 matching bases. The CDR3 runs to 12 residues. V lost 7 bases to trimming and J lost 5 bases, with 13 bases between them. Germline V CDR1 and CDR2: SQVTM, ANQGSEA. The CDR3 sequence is CSARGLGDTQYF. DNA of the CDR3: TGCAGCGCGAGAGGGTTGGGAGATACGCAGTATTTT.

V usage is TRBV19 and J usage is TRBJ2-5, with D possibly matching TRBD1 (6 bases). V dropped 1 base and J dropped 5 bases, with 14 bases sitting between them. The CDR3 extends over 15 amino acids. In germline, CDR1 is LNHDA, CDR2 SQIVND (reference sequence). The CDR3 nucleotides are TGTGCCAGTAGTATAGGCAACAGGGCAGGGGAGACCCAGTACTTC. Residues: CASSIGNRAGETQYF.

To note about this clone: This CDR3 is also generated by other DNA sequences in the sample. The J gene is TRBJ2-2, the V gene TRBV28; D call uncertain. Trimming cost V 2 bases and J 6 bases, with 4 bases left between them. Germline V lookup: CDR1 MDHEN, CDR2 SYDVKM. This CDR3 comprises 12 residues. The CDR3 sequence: CASSLGAGELFF. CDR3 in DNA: TGTGCCAGCAGTTTAGGAGCCGGGGAGCTGTTTTTT.

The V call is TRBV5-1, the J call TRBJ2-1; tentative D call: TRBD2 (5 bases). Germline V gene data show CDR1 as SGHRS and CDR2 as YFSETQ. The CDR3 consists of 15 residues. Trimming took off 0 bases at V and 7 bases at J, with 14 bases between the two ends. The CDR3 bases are TGCGCCAGCAGCTTGGCTAGCCCCACCTTAAATGAGCAGTTCTTC. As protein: CASSLASPTLNEQFF.

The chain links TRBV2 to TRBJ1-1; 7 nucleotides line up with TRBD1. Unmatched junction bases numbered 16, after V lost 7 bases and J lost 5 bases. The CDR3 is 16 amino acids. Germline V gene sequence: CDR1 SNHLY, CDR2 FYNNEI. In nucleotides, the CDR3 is TGTGCCAGCACTAGGGAGCAGGGGGGAAGCGGGACTGAAGCTTTCTTT. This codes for CASTREQGGSGTEAFF. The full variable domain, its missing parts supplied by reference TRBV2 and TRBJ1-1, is EPEVTQTPSHQVTQMGQEVILRCVPISNHLYFYWYRQILGQKVEFLVSFYNNEISEKSEIFDDQFSVERPDGSNFTLKIRSTKLEDSAMYFCASTREQGGSGTEAFFGQGTRLTVV.

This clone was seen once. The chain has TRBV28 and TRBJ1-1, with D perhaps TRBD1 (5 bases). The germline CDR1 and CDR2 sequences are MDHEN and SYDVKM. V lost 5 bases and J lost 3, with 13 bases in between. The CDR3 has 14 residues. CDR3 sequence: CASSPPRGYTEAFF. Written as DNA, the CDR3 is TGTGCCAGCAGTCCGCCTCGGGGGTACACTGAAGCTTTCTTT.

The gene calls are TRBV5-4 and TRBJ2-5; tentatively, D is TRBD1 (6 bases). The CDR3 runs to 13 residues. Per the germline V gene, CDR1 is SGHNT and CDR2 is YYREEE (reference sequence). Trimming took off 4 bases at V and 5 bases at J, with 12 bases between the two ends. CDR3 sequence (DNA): TGTGCCAGCAGCCCAGGGGAAACGGAGACCCAGTACTTC. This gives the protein CASSPGETETQYF.

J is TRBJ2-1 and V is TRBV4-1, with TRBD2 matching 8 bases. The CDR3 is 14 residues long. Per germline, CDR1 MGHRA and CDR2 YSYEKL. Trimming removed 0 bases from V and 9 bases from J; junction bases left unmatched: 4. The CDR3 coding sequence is TGCGCCAGCAGCCAAGAGGGCGGGAGGACTGAGCAGTTCTTC. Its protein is CASSQEGGRTEQFF.

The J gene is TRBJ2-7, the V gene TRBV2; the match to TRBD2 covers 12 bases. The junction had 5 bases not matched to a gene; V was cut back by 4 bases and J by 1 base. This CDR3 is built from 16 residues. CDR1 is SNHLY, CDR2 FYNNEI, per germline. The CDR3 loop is CASSGRGTSGSYEQYF. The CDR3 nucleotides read TGTGCCAGCAGTGGTCGGGGGACTAGCGGGTCCTACGAGCAGTACTTC.

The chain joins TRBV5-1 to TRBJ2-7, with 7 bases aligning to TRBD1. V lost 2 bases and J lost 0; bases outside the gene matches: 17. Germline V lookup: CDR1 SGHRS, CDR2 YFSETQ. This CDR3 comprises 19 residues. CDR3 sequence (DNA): TGCGCCAGCAGCTTATTCACAGGGGCCGATCGGCCTGTCTCCTACGAGCAGTACTTC. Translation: CASSLFTGADRPVSYEQYF.